This T cell receptor beta chain was found in a study of T and B cells in COVID-19 patients (dated by TCRdb to 2018 to 2020). Study-level background: Using TRB and IGH repertoire sequencing of peripheral blood, the study characterized adaptive immunity in COVID-19 patients who had active infection or had recovered. A recovered cohort was made up of 15 to 19 patients contributing 20 to 25 samples, mostly after mild to moderate COVID-19 managed as outpatients. Median age was around 37 years in the recovered cohort versus 67 years in the active-infection cohort. Critical illness requiring mechanical ventilation or ECMO was present in about 65% of the 20 patients in the active-infection cohort. Comorbidities linked to unfavorable COVID-19 outcome were present in 18 of the 20 patients in the active-infection cohort. The TCR and BCR sequence repository comprised roughly 40 patients and approximately 72 time points, with over 7 million TCR sequences analysed. A couple of patients were in both the active and recovered cohorts because samples existed from active disease and from after recovery. An age-matched reference group of some 36 healthy donors negative for COVID-19 antibodies was used as the comparison for repertoire analyses. As many as 9 follow-up blood samples were taken per patient, and some of the samples covered different disease stages within the same individual. Paper-wide results and their limitations: The reported TCR clusters were stated to require prospective validation before clinical use. Strongly skewed TRBV/TRBJ gene usage was reported in patients with COVID-19. Specific T cell subsets (CD4+/Treg/CD8+) and sorted SARS-CoV-2-responsive or tetramer+ T cells had not yet been sequenced, with those experiments still ongoing. A total of 2,331 exclusive TCR clusters, including a few dozen low-pGen clusters, were found in the recovered cohort. The cohort was judged too small for assessing how HLA contributes to COVID-19 susceptibility or severity. During active COVID-19 the TRB repertoires were highly clonal, but at recovery diversity and richness rose above the levels seen in healthy donors. Few blood samples were available from mildly ill patients while symptoms were present or from severe cases at early time points.

The listed sequencing device is Illumina MiSeq. TRB rearrangements were amplified by multiplex PCR with BIOMED2 TRB-A/B primer pools. Illumina-compatible adapters and 7-nucleotide sample barcodes were attached to the amplicons in two consecutive PCRs. Phusion HS II polymerase was used for all library PCRs. The amplicons were purified from gel with the NucleoSpin Gel and PCR Clean-up kit, measured on Qubit, and combined at around 4.2 nM. Amplicon pool quality was checked on an Agilent 2100 Bioanalyzer before Illumina next-generation sequencing. As for how the authors treated the data: Annotation of TRB rearrangements was done in MiXCR 3.0.8 with the default MiXCR reference library. Non-productive reads and sequences with fewer than 2 reads were removed, and every unique CDR3 nucleotide sequence was treated as one clone. R 3.5.1 was used to calculate clonality, diversity, richness and V-J gene usage. GLIPH2 was used to cluster TCRs by CDR3 similarity, and OLGA was used to calculate generation probabilities. GLIPH2 clusters were kept only if they contained at least four unique TCR clonotypes found in at least three individuals. Clones were called with MiXCR by TCRdb after fastp trimmed the public reads at Q25, and only in-frame beta chains were retained. Rows matching on CDR3 protein sequence are summarized as one entry with the most common DNA and genes. Clone size and V and J calls follow TCRdb, not the original study. This sample is represented by under 20,000 distinct CDR3 sequences; over 25% of them were singletons. The top ten hold around 4.8% of the sample.

Counted from cysteine to phenylalanine, this CDR3 has 17 amino acids. The entry retains the CDR3 DNA only, 51 bases that are in frame from base 1. Clipping removes 8 bases from V and 1 base from J, with 9 as the unmatched junction base count. The germline V gene encodes CDR1 SNHLY and CDR2 FYNNEI. Genomic DNA extracted from blood, in amounts of about 240-550 ng, served as the starting material for amplifying TRB repertoires. Concerning this clonotype: Its antigen has not been determined. Per-nucleotide qualities are absent, and no much larger clonotype sits a single base away.

The sequence was obtained from a human donor who had recovered from COVID-19. The sequenced sample consisted of blood. In this chain, TRBV2 is recombined with TRBJ2-5; 14 bases in the middle match TRBD2. The CDR3 loop reads CASGGGLAGALQETQYF. The DNA sequence is given as TGTGCCAGCGGGGGGGGACTAGCGGGGGCCCTCCAAGAGACCCAGTACTTC.